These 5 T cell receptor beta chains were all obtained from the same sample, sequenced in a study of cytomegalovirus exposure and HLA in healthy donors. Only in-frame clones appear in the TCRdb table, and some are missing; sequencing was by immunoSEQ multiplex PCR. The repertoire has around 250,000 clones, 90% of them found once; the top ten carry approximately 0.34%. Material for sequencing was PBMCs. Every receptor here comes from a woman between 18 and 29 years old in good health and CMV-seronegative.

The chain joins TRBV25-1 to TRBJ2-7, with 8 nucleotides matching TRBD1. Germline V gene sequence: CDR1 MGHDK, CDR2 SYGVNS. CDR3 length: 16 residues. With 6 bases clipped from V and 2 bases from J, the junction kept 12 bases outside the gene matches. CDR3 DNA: TGTGCCAGCAGCGCCTCCTTGACAGGGGTTCCCTACGAGCAGTACTTC. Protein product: CASSASLTGVPYEQYF.

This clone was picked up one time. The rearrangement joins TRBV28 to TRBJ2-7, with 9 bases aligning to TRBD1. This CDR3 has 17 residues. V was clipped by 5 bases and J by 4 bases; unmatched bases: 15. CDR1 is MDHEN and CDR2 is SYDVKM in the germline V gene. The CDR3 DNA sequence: TGTGCCAGCAGTCCCCTTTATGACAGGGGGGAGAGGTACGAGCAGTACGTC. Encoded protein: CASSPLYDRGERYEQYV.

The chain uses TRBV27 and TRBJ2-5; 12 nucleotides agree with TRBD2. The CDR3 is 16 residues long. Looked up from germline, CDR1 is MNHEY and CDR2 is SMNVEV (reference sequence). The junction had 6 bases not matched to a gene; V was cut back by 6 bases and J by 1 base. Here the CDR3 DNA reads TGTGCCAGCAGACTCGGGACTAGCGGGCGCCAAGAGACCCAGTACTTC. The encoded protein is CASRLGTSGRQETQYF.

The CDR3 spells CAISGDRGFHEQYF. The CDR3 DNA is TGTGCCATCAGTGGGGACAGGGGGTTCCACGAGCAGTACTTC. The V gene is TRBV10-3, the J gene TRBJ2-7; 11 bases line up with TRBD1. V lost 4 bases and J lost 5; bases outside the gene matches: 4. Germline V gene data show CDR1 as ENHRY and CDR2 as SYGVKD. The CDR3 runs to 14 residues.

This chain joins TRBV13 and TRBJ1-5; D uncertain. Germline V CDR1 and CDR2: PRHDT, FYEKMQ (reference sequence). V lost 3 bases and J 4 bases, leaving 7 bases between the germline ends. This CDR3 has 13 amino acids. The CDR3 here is CASSLTKNQPQHF. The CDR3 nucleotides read TGTGCCAGCAGCTTGACAAAGAATCAGCCCCAGCATTTT.